This T cell receptor (beta chain) derives from a study of T-cell reconstitution after alpha-beta-depleted transplantation in children. The sample holds a few counts of this clonotype. Per germline, CDR1 DFQATT and CDR2 SNEGSKA (reference sequence). The CDR3 is 15 residues long. V gave up 1 base and J gave up 2 bases; unmatched junction bases: 4. Unique molecular identifiers were incorporated during preparation of the TCRbeta library. One entry per CDR3 protein, called by TCRdb with MiXCR from the PCR reads. In the table there are roughly 100,000 distinct CDR3 sequences, 7.5% to 9.5% of which are singletons.

This TCR was recovered from a boy aged 2 to 9 with acute lymphoblastic leukemia, due to receive a stem cell transplant. The V and J genes are TRBV20-1 and TRBJ2-3; 9 nucleotides line up with TRBD2. The sample here was PBMCs, taken before TCRalphabeta/CD19-depleted stem cell transplant. CDR3 DNA sequence: TGCAGTGCTAGAGGGACTAGCGCTTTCACAGATACGCAGTATTTT. Its translation: CSARGTSAFTDTQYF.